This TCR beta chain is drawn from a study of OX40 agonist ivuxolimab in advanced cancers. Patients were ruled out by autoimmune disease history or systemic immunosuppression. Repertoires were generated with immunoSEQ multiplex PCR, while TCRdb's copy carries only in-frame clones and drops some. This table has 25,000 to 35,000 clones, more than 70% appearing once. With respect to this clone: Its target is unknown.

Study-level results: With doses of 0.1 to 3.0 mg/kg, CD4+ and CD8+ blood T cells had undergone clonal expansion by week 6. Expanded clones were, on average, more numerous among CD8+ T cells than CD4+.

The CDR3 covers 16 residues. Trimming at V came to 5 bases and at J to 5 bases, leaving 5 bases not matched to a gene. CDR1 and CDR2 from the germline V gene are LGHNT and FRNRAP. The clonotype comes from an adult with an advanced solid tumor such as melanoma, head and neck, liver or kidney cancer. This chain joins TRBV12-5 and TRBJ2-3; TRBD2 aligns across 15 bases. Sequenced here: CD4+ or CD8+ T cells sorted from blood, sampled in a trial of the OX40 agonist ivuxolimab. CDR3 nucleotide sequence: TGTGCTAGTGGTGGACTAGCGGGAGGGCGCGGAGATACGCAGTATTTT. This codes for CASGGLAGGRGDTQYF.